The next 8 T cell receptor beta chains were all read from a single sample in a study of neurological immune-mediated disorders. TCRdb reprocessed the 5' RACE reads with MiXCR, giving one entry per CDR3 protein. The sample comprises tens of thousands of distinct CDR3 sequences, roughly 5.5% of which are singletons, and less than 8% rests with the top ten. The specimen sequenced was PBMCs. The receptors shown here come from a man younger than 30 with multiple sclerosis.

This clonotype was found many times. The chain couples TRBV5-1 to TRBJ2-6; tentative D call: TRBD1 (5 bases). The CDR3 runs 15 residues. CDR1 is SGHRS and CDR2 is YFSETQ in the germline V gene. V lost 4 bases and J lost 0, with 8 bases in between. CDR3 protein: CASSDQGSGANVLTF. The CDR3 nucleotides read TGCGCCAGCAGCGATCAGGGCTCTGGGGCCAACGTCCTGACTTTC.

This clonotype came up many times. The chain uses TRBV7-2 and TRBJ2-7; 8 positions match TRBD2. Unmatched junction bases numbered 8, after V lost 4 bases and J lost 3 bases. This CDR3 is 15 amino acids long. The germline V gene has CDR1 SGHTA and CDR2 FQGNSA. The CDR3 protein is CASSSTAGTSYEQYF. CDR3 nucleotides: TGTGCCAGCAGCTCCACGGCCGGGACTAGCTACGAGCAGTACTTC.

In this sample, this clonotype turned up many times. The CDR3 sequence: CASSVSGSDEQFF. The CDR3, as DNA: TGTGCCAGCAGCGTTAGCGGGAGCGATGAGCAGTTCTTC. V usage is TRBV6-6 and J usage is TRBJ2-1; 9 nucleotides match TRBD2. CDR1 and CDR2 (germline): MNHNY, SVGAGI (reference sequence). CDR3 length: 13 amino acids. V trimming: 6 bases; J trimming: 8 bases; junction bases outside the gene matches: 5.

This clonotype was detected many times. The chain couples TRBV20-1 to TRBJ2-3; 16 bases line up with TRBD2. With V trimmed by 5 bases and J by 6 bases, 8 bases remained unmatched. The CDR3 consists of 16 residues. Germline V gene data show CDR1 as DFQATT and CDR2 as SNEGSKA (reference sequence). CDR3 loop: CSALGTSGRALDTQYF. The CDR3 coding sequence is TGCAGTGCTCTGGGGACTAGCGGGAGGGCCTTGGATACGCAGTATTTT.

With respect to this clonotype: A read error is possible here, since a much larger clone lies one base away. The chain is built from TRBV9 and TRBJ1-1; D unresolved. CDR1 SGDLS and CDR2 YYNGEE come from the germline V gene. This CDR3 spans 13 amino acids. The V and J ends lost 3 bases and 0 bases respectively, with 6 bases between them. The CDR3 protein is CASSGEVNTEAFF. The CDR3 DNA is TGTGCCAGCAGCGGGGAAGTGAACACTGAAGCTTTCTTT.

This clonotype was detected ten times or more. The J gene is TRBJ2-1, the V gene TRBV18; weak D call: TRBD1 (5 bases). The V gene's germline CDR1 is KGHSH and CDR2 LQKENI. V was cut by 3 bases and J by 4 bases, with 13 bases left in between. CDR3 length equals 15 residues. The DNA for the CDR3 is TGTGCCAGCTCACCCCAGGGTGTGAATTACAATGAGCAGTTCTTC. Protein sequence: CASSPQGVNYNEQFF.

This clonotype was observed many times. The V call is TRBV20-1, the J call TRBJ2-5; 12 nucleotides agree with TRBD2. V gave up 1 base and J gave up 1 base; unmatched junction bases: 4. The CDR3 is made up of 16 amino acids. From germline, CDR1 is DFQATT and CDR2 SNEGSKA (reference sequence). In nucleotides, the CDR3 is TGCAGTGCTAGAGTTCTGACTAGCGGGAGCCAAGAGACCCAGTACTTC. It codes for CSARVLTSGSQETQYF.

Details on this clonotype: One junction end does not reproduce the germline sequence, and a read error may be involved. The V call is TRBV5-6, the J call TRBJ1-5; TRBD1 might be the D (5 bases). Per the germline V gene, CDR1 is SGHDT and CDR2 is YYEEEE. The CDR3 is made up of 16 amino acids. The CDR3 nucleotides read TGTGCCAGCAGCTCTAAATATGCAGGGTCCAACCAGCCCCAGAATTTT. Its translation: CASSSKYAGSNQPQNF.